The entry that follows covers one TCR beta chain sequence. The data were taken from a study of blood T cell repertoires in COVID-19. Looking at the study overall: Both acute and convalescent COVID-19 samples were obtained from the United States, Italy and Spain. T cells, B-cell-depleted T cells, or PBMCs provided the cDNA or gDNA that served as material.

Germline V CDR1 and CDR2: LGHDT, YNNKEL (reference sequence). This CDR3 contains 16 residues. V shed 1 base and J 4 bases; nucleotides not matched to a gene: 9. Authors' methods: Nucleated cell number was recorded as an estimate derived from reference gene primer amplification. Sequencing used immunoSEQ multiplex PCR; TCRdb keeps in-frame clones, though not all of them. For V, J and clone size, that table is used; D and trimming come from the DNA. Of roughly 32,000 clones detected, roughly 91% appear once; the ten largest clones hold around 15%. Sequencing was done on a sample of peripheral blood. The chain carries TRBV3-1 (or the pseudogene TRBV3-2) and TRBJ2-5, with TRBD2 identical over 7 bases. The sequence was collected from a man in his sixties with active COVID-19. The CDR3 loop is CASSQGTRGVGETQYF. CDR3 nucleotide sequence: TGTGCCAGCAGCCAAGGGACTAGGGGTGTAGGAGAGACCCAGTACTTC.